A selection of T cell receptor beta chains follows, all from one sample in a study of T cell responses to AZD1222 COVID-19 vaccine. TCRdb's table, derived via immunoSEQ multiplex PCR, lists solely in-frame clones and lacks some. The data show 150,000 or so clones, around 90% seen once. Material: peripheral blood, obtained on day 0 of AZD1222 vaccination. All receptors come from an adult in good health. The CDR3 runs from the conserved cysteine through the conserved F or W. A D gene is named only where the DNA matches it firmly. Some rows mark clone size as missing; the rest say once, few, many or name a class of expanded clone.

d_call: NA
clone_size: NA
j_call: TRBJ1-1
v_call: TRBV19
cdr3_nt: TGTGCCAGTAGTCCCCGGGAGGCGGAAACTGAAGCTTTCTTT
cdr3_aa: CASSPREAETEAFF

d_call: NA
clone_size: NA
j_call: TRBJ1-5
v_call: TRBV7-8
cdr3_nt: TGTGCCAGCAGCTTACGCCGGGACTTTAGCAATCAGCCCCAGCATTTT
cdr3_aa: CASSLRRDFSNQPQHF

d_call: NA
clone_size: once
j_call: TRBJ1-1
v_call: TRBV18
cdr3_nt: TGTGCCAGCTCCTCCCCATGGGGGGGGCGAAGTAAAACTGAAGCTTTCTTT
cdr3_aa: CASSSPWGGRSKTEAFF

d_call: TRBD1
clone_size: few
j_call: TRBJ1-2
v_call: TRBV5-1
cdr3_nt: TGCGCCAGCAGCCTATCCGGGACAGACTATGGCTACACCTTC
cdr3_aa: CASSLSGTDYGYTF

d_call: NA
clone_size: NA
j_call: TRBJ1-5
v_call: TRBV2
cdr3_nt: TGTGCCAGCAGGCTCGGACAGTATAGCAATCAGCCCCAGCATTTT
cdr3_aa: CASRLGQYSNQPQHF

d_call: TRBD1
clone_size: NA
j_call: TRBJ2-7
v_call: TRBV5-4
cdr3_nt: TGTGCCAGCAGCCGGATAGGGACAGCCTCATCCTACGAGCAGTACTTC
cdr3_aa: CASSRIGTASSYEQYF

d_call: NA
clone_size: NA
j_call: TRBJ1-1
v_call: TRBV18
cdr3_nt: TGTGCCAGCTCACCGGGAGGGGCAGGCACTGAAGCTTTCTTT
cdr3_aa: CASSPGGAGTEAFF

d_call: NA
clone_size: NA
j_call: TRBJ2-7
v_call: TRBV5-1
cdr3_nt: TGCGCCAGCAGCTTGGGGCAGGGCAGTAACGAGCAGTACTTC
cdr3_aa: CASSLGQGSNEQYF

d_call: TRBD1
clone_size: NA
j_call: TRBJ1-2
v_call: TRBV19
cdr3_nt: TGTGCCAGTAGTATAGCAGGGGACGACAGGGCTGGGGGCTACACCTTC
cdr3_aa: CASSIAGDDRAGGYTF

d_call: NA
clone_size: NA
j_call: TRBJ1-2
v_call: TRBV7-9
cdr3_nt: TGTGCCAGCGCCCCGGGGGGAAATAACTATGGCTACACCTTC
cdr3_aa: CASAPGGNNYGYTF

d_call: NA
clone_size: few
j_call: TRBJ2-2
v_call: TRBV30
cdr3_nt: TGTGCCTGGAGTGGAACCCCGGGACAGAACACCGGGGAGCTGTTTTTT
cdr3_aa: CAWSGTPGQNTGELFF